This TCR beta chain was sequenced during a study of T cell responses to AZD1222 COVID-19 vaccine. Study-wide results and caveats: Donors in the cohort were predominantly white British and more often female, and clonal diversity was possibly underestimated. Only six or seven AZD1222 recipients tested seropositive at baseline.

Remarks on this clone: Antigen unknown.

Profiling relied on immunoSEQ multiplex PCR, and the TCRdb table lists in-frame clones only, not all of them. The table includes 110,000 to 150,000 clones, 90% to 95% detected once. Looked up from germline, CDR1 is SGHRS and CDR2 is YFSETQ. The CDR3 loop spans 15 amino acids. The V gene lost 4 bases and the J gene lost 1 base, with 14 bases spanning the gap. The sequence was obtained from an adult who had recovered from COVID-19. The source was peripheral blood, collected after recovery from COVID-19. The chain has TRBV5-1 and TRBJ2-5, with D perhaps TRBD2 (5 bases). The CDR3 reads CASSNPEGVQETQYF. The CDR3 DNA sequence: TGCGCCAGCAGCAACCCCGAGGGAGTCCAAGAGACCCAGTACTTC.